These 18 T cell receptor beta chains share one sample of origin, sequenced in a study of blood T cells in healthy people across ages. With a J-beta primer mix and a sample-barcoded 5' primer, a second PCR ran roughly 6 to 11 cycles. MiXCR, run by TCRdb on the 5' RACE reads, gives a single entry per CDR3 protein. The sample yields some 560,000 distinct CDR3 sequences, over 25% seen once. These data were also reused for a study on T cells of mothers and their children.

Sequenced material: blood. The source is a boy aged 2 to 9 in good health.

This clonotype was found a few times. V and J are TRBV10-3 and TRBJ1-5; unclear D gene. Germline CDR1 is ENHRY and CDR2 is SYGVKD. This CDR3 is 15 amino acids long. V lost 2 bases to trimming and J lost 0 bases, with 8 bases between them. The CDR3 here is CAISEGLVSNQPQHF. The CDR3 DNA reads as TGTGCCATCAGTGAGGGTCTCGTTAGCAATCAGCCCCAGCATTTT.

This clonotype was detected many times. CDR3 region: CASSYRQGSTEAFF. CDR3 DNA sequence: TGTGCCAGCAGTTACCGACAGGGGAGCACTGAAGCTTTCTTT. The J gene is TRBJ1-1, the V gene TRBV6-5; 8 bases align to TRBD1. V was pared by 2 bases and J by 4 bases, with 3 bases of the junction left unmatched. Germline CDR1 MNHEY, CDR2 SVGAGI. There are 14 residues in the CDR3.

The chain recombines TRBV2 with TRBJ1-1, with TRBD1 matching 8 bases. The CDR3 sequence is 11 residues long. The V and J ends lost 9 bases and 3 bases, in that order; junction bases with no gene match: 0. Per the germline V gene, CDR1 is SNHLY and CDR2 is FYNNEI. The CDR3 coding sequence is TGTGCCAGACAGGGGGACACTGAAGCTTTCTTT. Its protein is CARQGDTEAFF.

This clonotype has a handful of counts. This chain links TRBV9 with TRBJ2-5; D possibly corresponds to TRBD2 (9 bases). CDR1 and CDR2 (germline): SGDLS, YYNGEE. The CDR3 has 13 amino acids. V gave up 4 bases and J gave up 12 bases, with 19 bases separating them. The CDR3 here is CASSPGGGGAEYF. CDR3 coding DNA: TGTGCCAGCAGCCCAGGGGGCGGGGGGGCCGAGTACTTC.

V and J are TRBV7-9 and TRBJ1-2; D remains ambiguous. Trimming cost V 6 bases and J 6 bases, with 11 bases left between them. Germline CDR1 reads SEHNR; CDR2 reads FQNEAQ (reference sequence). This CDR3 is 12 amino acids long. The CDR3 region is CASREGRNGYTF. For the CDR3, the DNA is TGTGCCAGCAGGGAGGGCCGAAATGGCTACACCTTC.

The rearrangement uses TRBV7-2 and TRBJ2-5, with D tentatively TRBD2 (6 bases). The length of the CDR3 is 17 residues. From germline, CDR1 is SGHTA and CDR2 FQGNSA. Trimming removed 0 bases at V and 2 bases at J, with 16 bases between. The CDR3 nucleotides read TGTGCCAGCAGCTTAGCCCGGGACTGGCGAACACAAGAGACCCAGTACTTC. This encodes CASSLARDWRTQETQYF.

This clonotype has ten or more counts. The chain links TRBV7-2 to TRBJ2-1; D ambiguous. This CDR3 contains 17 residues. V lost 2 bases and J lost 6, with 20 bases in between. Germline-derived CDR1 and CDR2 are SGHTA and FQGNSA. The CDR3 sequence is CASSLRVPVGVSNEQFF. CDR3 nucleotides: TGTGCCAGCAGCTTAAGGGTCCCTGTTGGAGTTAGCAATGAGCAGTTCTTC.

In its sample, this clonotype was seen many times. The chain is built from TRBV4-1 and TRBJ2-4; D may be TRBD1 (6 bases). V shed 3 bases and J shed 3 bases, with 15 bases lying between them. From germline, CDR1 is MGHRA and CDR2 YSYEKL. The CDR3 runs 16 residues. Here the CDR3 DNA reads TGCGCCAGCAGCCACATTCTCCGGGACATCAAAAACATTCAGTACTTC. This codes for CASSHILRDIKNIQYF.

The J gene is TRBJ2-7, the V gene TRBV4-3, with 15 bases aligning to TRBD2. This CDR3 contains 18 residues. Germline V lookup: CDR1 LGHNA, CDR2 YSLEER. The junction had 10 bases not matched to a gene; V was cut back by 1 base and J by 6 bases. The CDR3 is CASSQVRGLAGGRLEQYF. The CDR3 DNA is TGCGCCAGCAGCCAAGTGAGAGGACTAGCGGGAGGGCGTCTCGAGCAGTACTTC.

This clonotype came up a few times. At one end the junction does not follow the germline gene, possibly because of a read error. This chain links TRBV4-1 with TRBJ2-5; the match to TRBD1 covers 9 bases. TRBJ2-1 explains the end of the DNA better; the J call may be wrong. Germline CDR1 and CDR2: MGHRA and YSYEKL. The CDR3 has 14 amino acids. The CDR3 region is CVSSQGTGNNEQFF. Written as DNA, the CDR3 is TGCGTCAGCAGCCAGGGGACAGGGAACAATGAGCAGTTCTTC.

The chain couples TRBV19 to TRBJ2-1; TRBD2 agrees at 8 bases. In germline, CDR1 is LNHDA, CDR2 SQIVND (reference sequence). V shed 9 bases and J 8 bases; nucleotides not matched to a gene: 15. The CDR3 has 15 residues. The CDR3 DNA reads TGTGCCAGCCTCGGGGGGATCGGACTAGCCTATGAGCAGTTCTTC. It is translated as CASLGGIGLAYEQFF.

The chain couples TRBV3-1 to TRBJ1-5, with unresolved D. In germline, CDR1 is LGHDT, CDR2 YNNKEL (reference sequence). CDR3 length equals 14 residues. V was trimmed by 1 base and J by 4 bases, leaving 8 bases between them. The CDR3 is CASSQGDGNQPQHF. The CDR3 DNA reads as TGTGCCAGCAGCCAAGGTGACGGAAATCAGCCCCAGCATTTT.

The sample holds a few counts of this clonotype. The genes are TRBV12-3 or TRBV12-4 and TRBJ2-7; possibly TRBD2 for D (5 bases). Trimming took off 4 bases at V and 2 bases at J, with 12 bases between the two ends. This CDR3 has 14 amino acids. In DNA form, the CDR3 reads TGTGCCAGCAGTTCCTTGGAGCGGCCCTACGAGCAGTACTTC. This gives the protein CASSSLERPYEQYF.

This clonotype was seen more than once but under ten times. The junction departs from the called germline gene at one end, perhaps through a read error. The rearrangement links TRBV20-1 to TRBJ1-1; tentative D call: TRBD1 (5 bases). Germline V gives CDR1 DFQATT, CDR2 SNEGSKA (reference sequence). The CDR3 runs to 13 residues. CDR3 DNA sequence: TGCAGTGTTAGATCTTTAACGGGGCGTCAAGCTTTCTTT. It specifies CSVRSLTGRQAFF.

This clonotype was observed a few times. The chain employs TRBV7-6 and TRBJ2-7; D call uncertain. Between the trimmed V and J ends, which lost 3 bases and 5 bases, there was a span of 11 bases. CDR1 and CDR2 (germline): SGHVS, FNYEAQ. The length of the CDR3 is 13 residues. The CDR3 loop is CASSLQTGNEQYF. The CDR3 nucleotides read TGTGCCAGCAGCTTGCAAACTGGGAACGAGCAGTACTTC.

The chain has TRBV12-3 or TRBV12-4 and TRBJ1-2; perhaps TRBD1 as D (5 bases). Trimming stripped 3 bases from V and 3 bases from J, with 11 bases between. The CDR3 contains 14 residues. CDR3 residues: CASSFGGGDYGYTF. The CDR3 region has the DNA TGTGCCAGCAGTTTTGGGGGTGGGGACTATGGCTACACCTTC.

The chain combines TRBV5-5 with TRBJ2-5; 12 bases line up with TRBD2. TRBJ2-1 matches the DNA end more closely, so the J call is doubtful. This CDR3 region has 15 residues. Germline CDR1 is SGHKS and CDR2 is YYEKEE (reference sequence). The CDR3 sequence: CASSLASGGADEQFF. The CDR3 nucleotides read TGTGCCAGCAGCTTGGCTAGCGGGGGGGCCGATGAGCAGTTCTTC.

The CDR3 bases are TGTGCCAGCAGCGCCCTAAACAGGGCATCTGCCGGGGAGCTGTTTTTT. This codes for CASSALNRASAGELFF. The chain is built from TRBV9 and TRBJ2-2; weak D call: TRBD1 (6 bases). Germline CDR1 reads SGDLS; CDR2 reads YYNGEE. CDR3 length equals 16 residues. Trimming removed 3 bases at V and 6 bases at J, with 18 bases between.